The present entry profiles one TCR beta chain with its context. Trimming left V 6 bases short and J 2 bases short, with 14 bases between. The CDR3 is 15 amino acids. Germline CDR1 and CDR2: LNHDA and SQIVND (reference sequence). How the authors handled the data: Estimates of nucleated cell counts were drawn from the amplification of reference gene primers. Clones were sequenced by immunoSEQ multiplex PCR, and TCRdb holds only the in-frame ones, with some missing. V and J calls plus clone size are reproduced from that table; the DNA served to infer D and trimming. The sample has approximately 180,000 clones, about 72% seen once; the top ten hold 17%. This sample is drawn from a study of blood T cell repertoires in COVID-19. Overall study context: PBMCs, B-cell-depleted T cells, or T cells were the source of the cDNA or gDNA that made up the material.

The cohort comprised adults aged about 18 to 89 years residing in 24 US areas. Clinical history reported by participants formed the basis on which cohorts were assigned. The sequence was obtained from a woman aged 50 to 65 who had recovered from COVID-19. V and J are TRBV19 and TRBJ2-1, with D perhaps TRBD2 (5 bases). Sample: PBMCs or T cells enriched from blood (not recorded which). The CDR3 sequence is CASSRRDTPYNEQFF. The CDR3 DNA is TGTGCCAGTAGCCGCCGGGATACGCCCTACAATGAGCAGTTCTTC.